The rows below give T cell receptor beta chains drawn from one sample of a study of T cell responses to AZD1222 COVID-19 vaccine. Some clones are missing from TCRdb's copy, which holds only in-frame ones; the method was immunoSEQ multiplex PCR. The table has around 63,000 clones, about 85% seen once. The sample was peripheral blood, taken on day 0 of AZD1222 vaccination. These receptors were taken from an adult in good health. The CDR3 runs from the conserved cysteine through the conserved F or W. The order of the fields is CDR3 protein, CDR3 DNA, J gene, clone size, D gene, V gene. D genes are given only for firm matches. Expanded clones are given a class, and other clones once, few, many or no size at all.

CASSAGHRGETQYF | TGTGCCAGCAGCGCCGGACACCGAGGAGAGACCCAGTACTTC | TRBJ2-5 | NA | NA | TRBV9
CASSYSGGNQPQHF | TGTGCCAGCAGTTACTCGGGGGGCAATCAGCCCCAGCATTTT | TRBJ1-5 | NA | NA | TRBV6-5
CAGRVRGNTEAFF | TGTGCCGGCAGGGTCCGGGGGAACACTGAAGCTTTCTTT | TRBJ1-1 | NA | NA | TRBV11-2
CASSLDGGSGELFF | TGCGCCAGCAGCTTGGATGGGGGCAGCGGGGAGCTGTTTTTT | TRBJ2-2 | NA | NA | TRBV5-1
CASSRGLNEQYF | TGCGCCAGCAGTCGTGGACTGAATGAGCAGTACTTC | TRBJ2-7 | NA | NA | TRBV5-1
CASARLTGGTDTQYF | TGCGCCAGCGCCCGACTGACAGGGGGCACAGATACGCAGTATTTT | TRBJ2-3 | NA | TRBD1 | TRBV5-1
CASSIRTQSSGNTIYF | TGTGCCAGTAGTATAAGGACCCAATCCAGCGGAAACACCATATATTTT | TRBJ1-3 | few | NA | TRBV19
CASSLNSGREAFF | TGCGCCAGCAGCTTGAACAGTGGGCGGGAGGCTTTCTTT | TRBJ1-1 | once | NA | TRBV5-1
CASSLNVRQGTTDTQYF | TGTGCCAGCAGCTTGAACGTAAGACAGGGGACCACAGATACGCAGTATTTT | TRBJ2-3 | NA | TRBD1 | TRBV5-8
CASSVATGGYGYTF | TGTGCCAGCAGCGTAGCTACTGGGGGCTATGGCTACACCTTC | TRBJ1-2 | few | NA | TRBV9
CASGLVRQGDTFLRETQYF | TGTGCTAGTGGTTTGGTACGGCAGGGGGACACTTTTTTACGCGAGACCCAGTACTTC | TRBJ2-5 | NA | TRBD1 | TRBV12-5
CASRRGDRGTQYF | TGTGCCAGCAGGAGGGGGGACCGGGGGACCCAGTACTTC | TRBJ2-5 | NA | NA | TRBV9
CASSLGSGSSYGYTF | TGTGCCAGCAGCTTAGGTTCGGGCAGTTCCTATGGCTACACCTTC | TRBJ1-2 | NA | NA | TRBV7-8
CASSESGGSGCNTIYF | TGCGCCAGCAGTGAGTCAGGCGGCTCTGGATGTAACACCATATATTTT | TRBJ1-3 | NA | NA | TRBV10-1
CASRTAIHSPLHF | TGTGCCAGCCGAACAGCTATACATTCACCCCTCCACTTT | TRBJ1-6 | few | NA | TRBV6-5
CASIHPGDRNTEAFF | TGTGCCAGCATCCACCCCGGTGACAGGAACACTGAAGCTTTCTTT | TRBJ1-1 | NA | NA | TRBV7-9
CASSLNQGGVPGELFF | TGTGCCAGCAGCTTAAATCAAGGGGGAGTCCCCGGGGAGCTGTTTTTT | TRBJ2-2 | NA | NA | TRBV7-6
CAWSVPPLQVNNQPQHF | TGTGCCTGGAGTGTCCCTCCATTACAGGTGAACAATCAGCCCCAGCATTTT | TRBJ1-5 | NA | NA | TRBV30
CASSLSQRGPGNSPLHF | TGCGCCAGCAGCTTGTCCCAAAGGGGGCCGGGTAATTCACCCCTCCACTTT | TRBJ1-6 | NA | TRBD1 | TRBV5-1
CASSQDRAGQFRYGYTF | TGTGCCAGCAGCCAAGATCGCGCGGGACAGTTTAGGTATGGCTACACCTTC | TRBJ1-2 | NA | TRBD1 | TRBV3-1/TRBV3-2
CASSLRGARGTGELFF | TGTGCCAGCAGCTTGAGGGGGGCGCGCGGCACCGGGGAGCTGTTTTTT | TRBJ2-2 | NA | NA | TRBV5-6
CASSPLGSNQPQHF | TGTGCCAGCAGCCCTCTCGGTAGCAATCAGCCCCAGCATTTT | TRBJ1-5 | NA | NA | TRBV3-1/TRBV3-2
CASSLDGGRGQDTQYF | TGTGCCAGCAGCTTAGATGGTGGCAGGGGGCAGGATACGCAGTATTTT | TRBJ2-3 | few | TRBD1 | TRBV11-3
CASSSEGWRGQYF | TGTGCCAGCAGTAGCGAGGGGTGGCGGGGTCAATACTTC | TRBJ2-7 | NA | NA | TRBV27
CASSVRGTGELFF | TGTGCCAGCAGTGTGAGGGGAACCGGGGAGCTGTTTTTT | TRBJ2-2 | NA | NA | TRBV2
CASIRELDSGNTIYF | TGTGCCAGTATAAGGGAACTAGACTCTGGAAACACCATATATTTT | TRBJ1-3 | NA | NA | TRBV19
CASGQDRNEQFF | TGCGCCAGCGGCCAGGACCGGAATGAGCAGTTCTTC | TRBJ2-1 | once | NA | TRBV5-1
CASSVGTRSYNEQFF | TGTGCCAGCAGCGTAGGGACTAGAAGCTACAATGAGCAGTTCTTC | TRBJ2-1 | NA | TRBD2 | TRBV9
CASSLVPGQGAIGYGYTF | TGTGCCAGCAGTTTAGTCCCGGGACAGGGGGCGATCGGTTATGGCTACACCTTC | TRBJ1-2 | NA | TRBD1 | TRBV27
CASSLLLAGATTGELFF | TGCGCCAGCAGCCTCTTACTAGCGGGGGCCACCACCGGGGAGCTGTTTTTT | TRBJ2-2 | NA | TRBD2 | TRBV5-1
CASSVAPTGVHNEQFF | TGTGCCAGCAGCGTAGCCCCCACAGGGGTCCACAATGAGCAGTTCTTC | TRBJ2-1 | NA | TRBD1 | TRBV9
CASTTFSGANVLTF | TGTGCCAGTACGACTTTCTCTGGGGCCAACGTCCTGACTTTC | TRBJ2-6 | NA | NA | TRBV27
CAISGGEKLFF | TGTGCCATCAGTGGTGGCGAAAAACTGTTTTTT | TRBJ1-4 | NA | NA | TRBV10-3
CASSQEGNTIYF | TGTGCCAGCAGCCAAGAAGGAAACACCATATATTTT | TRBJ1-3 | NA | NA | TRBV3-1/TRBV3-2
CASSTTGGSQPQHF | TGTGCCAGTAGCACTACAGGGGGCAGTCAGCCCCAGCATTTT | TRBJ1-5 | NA | TRBD1 | TRBV19
CASSIAGQGSSTDTQYF | TGTGCCAGTAGTATAGCCGGCCAGGGATCGAGCACAGATACGCAGTATTTT | TRBJ2-3 | once | NA | TRBV19
CASSGTKGSYTF | TGTGCCAGCAGTGGGACAAAGGGTAGCTACACCTTC | TRBJ1-2 | NA | NA | TRBV27
CASSQGSANYGYTF | TGTGCCAGTAGCCAGGGCTCAGCTAACTATGGCTACACCTTC | TRBJ1-2 | NA | NA | TRBV19
CASSGDGTEAFF | TGTGCCAGCAGCGGGGACGGGACGGAAGCTTTCTTT | TRBJ1-1 | once | NA | TRBV5-5
CASGGALSQPQHF | TGTGCCAGCGGGGGGGCCTTGAGCCAGCCCCAGCATTTT | TRBJ1-5 | NA | NA | TRBV2
CASGTGSQPQHF | TGTGCCAGCGGGACAGGTTCTCAGCCCCAGCATTTT | TRBJ1-5 | NA | TRBD1 | TRBV7-9
CASSYPSGGAKNIQYF | TGCGCCAGCAGCTATCCTAGCGGGGGTGCCAAAAACATTCAGTACTTC | TRBJ2-4 | once | TRBD2 | TRBV5-1
CASSLISGGSYNEQFF | TGTGCCAGCAGCCTGATAAGCGGGGGAAGCTACAATGAGCAGTTCTTC | TRBJ2-1 | NA | TRBD2 | TRBV5-6
CASSRQGLGNQPQHF | TGTGCCAGCAGTCGCCAGGGTCTCGGCAATCAGCCCCAGCATTTT | TRBJ1-5 | NA | NA | TRBV27
CASSLGTGLSTDTQYF | TGTGCCAGCAGTTTAGGGACAGGGCTATCAACAGATACGCAGTATTTT | TRBJ2-3 | NA | TRBD1 | TRBV27
CATSRDPDSNQPQHF | TGTGCCACCAGCAGAGATCCCGACAGCAATCAGCCCCAGCATTTT | TRBJ1-5 | NA | NA | TRBV15
CASSLRGTDYTGELFF | TGTGCCAGCAGCTTACGTGGGACAGATTACACCGGGGAGCTGTTTTTT | TRBJ2-2 | NA | TRBD1 | TRBV7-3
CASSLATGELFF | TGTGCCAGCAGCTTAGCCACCGGGGAGCTGTTTTTT | TRBJ2-2 | NA | NA | TRBV11-3
CASSSGTYEQYF | TGTGCCAGCAGCTCGGGGACCTACGAGCAGTACTTC | TRBJ2-7 | NA | NA | TRBV5-6
CASSVGLEGQPQHF | TGTGCCAGCAGCGTAGGGCTAGAGGGTCAGCCCCAGCATTTT | TRBJ1-5 | NA | NA | TRBV9